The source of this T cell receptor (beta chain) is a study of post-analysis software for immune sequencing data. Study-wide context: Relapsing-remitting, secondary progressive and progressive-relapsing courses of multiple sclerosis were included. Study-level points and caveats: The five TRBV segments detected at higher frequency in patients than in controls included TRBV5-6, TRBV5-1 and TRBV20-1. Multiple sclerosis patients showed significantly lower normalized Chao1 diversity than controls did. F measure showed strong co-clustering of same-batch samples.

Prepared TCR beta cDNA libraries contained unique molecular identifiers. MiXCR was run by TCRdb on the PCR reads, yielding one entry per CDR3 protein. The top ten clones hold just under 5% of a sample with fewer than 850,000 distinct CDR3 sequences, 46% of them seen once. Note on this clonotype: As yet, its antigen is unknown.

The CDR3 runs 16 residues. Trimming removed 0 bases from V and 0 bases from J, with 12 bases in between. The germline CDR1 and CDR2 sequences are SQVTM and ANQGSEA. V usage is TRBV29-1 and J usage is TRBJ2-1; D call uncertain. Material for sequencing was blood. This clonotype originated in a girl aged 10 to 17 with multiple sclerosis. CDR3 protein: CSVEDALRSSYNEQFF. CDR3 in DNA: TGCAGCGTTGAAGATGCCCTGAGATCCTCCTACAATGAGCAGTTCTTC.